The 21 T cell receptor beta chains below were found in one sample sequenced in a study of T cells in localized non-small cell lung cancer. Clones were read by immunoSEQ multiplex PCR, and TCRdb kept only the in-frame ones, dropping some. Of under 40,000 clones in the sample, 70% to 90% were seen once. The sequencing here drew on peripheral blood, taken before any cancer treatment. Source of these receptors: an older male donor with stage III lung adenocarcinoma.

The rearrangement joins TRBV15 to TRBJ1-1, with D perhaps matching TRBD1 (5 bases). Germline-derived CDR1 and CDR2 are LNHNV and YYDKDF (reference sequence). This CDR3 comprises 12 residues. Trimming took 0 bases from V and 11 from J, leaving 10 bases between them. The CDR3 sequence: CATSREAGGAFF. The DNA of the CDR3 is TGTGCCACCAGCAGAGAGGCCGGGGGGGCTTTCTTT.

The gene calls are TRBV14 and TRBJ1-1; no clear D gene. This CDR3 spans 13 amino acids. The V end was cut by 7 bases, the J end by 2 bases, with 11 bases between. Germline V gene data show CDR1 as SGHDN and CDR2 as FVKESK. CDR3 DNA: TGTGCCAGCAACATCCGGACCAACACTGAAGCTTTCTTT. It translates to CASNIRTNTEAFF.

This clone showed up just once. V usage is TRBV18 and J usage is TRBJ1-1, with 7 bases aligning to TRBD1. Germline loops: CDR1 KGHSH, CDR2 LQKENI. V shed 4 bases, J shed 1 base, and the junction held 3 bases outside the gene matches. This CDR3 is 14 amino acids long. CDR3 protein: CASSHRGENTEAFF. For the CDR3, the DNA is TGTGCCAGCTCACACAGGGGTGAGAACACTGAAGCTTTCTTT.

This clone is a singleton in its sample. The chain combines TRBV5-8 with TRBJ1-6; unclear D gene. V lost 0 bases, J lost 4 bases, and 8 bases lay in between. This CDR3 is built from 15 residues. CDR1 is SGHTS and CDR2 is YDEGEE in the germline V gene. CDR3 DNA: TGTGCCAGCAGCTTGGTGCCCAGATATAATTCACCCCTCCACTTT. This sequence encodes CASSLVPRYNSPLHF.

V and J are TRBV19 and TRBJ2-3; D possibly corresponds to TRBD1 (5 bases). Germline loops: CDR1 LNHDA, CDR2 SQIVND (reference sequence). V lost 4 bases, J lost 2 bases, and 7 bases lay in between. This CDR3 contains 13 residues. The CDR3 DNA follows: TGTGCCAGTAGTACCGGACACACAGATACGCAGTATTTT. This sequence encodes CASSTGHTDTQYF.

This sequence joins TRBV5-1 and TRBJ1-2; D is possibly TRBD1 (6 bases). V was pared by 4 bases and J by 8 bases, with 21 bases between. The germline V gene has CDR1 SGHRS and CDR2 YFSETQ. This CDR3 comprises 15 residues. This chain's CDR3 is CASSPSGHNSGGYTF. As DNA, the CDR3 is TGCGCCAGCAGCCCCTCGGGACACAATTCTGGCGGCTACACCTTC.

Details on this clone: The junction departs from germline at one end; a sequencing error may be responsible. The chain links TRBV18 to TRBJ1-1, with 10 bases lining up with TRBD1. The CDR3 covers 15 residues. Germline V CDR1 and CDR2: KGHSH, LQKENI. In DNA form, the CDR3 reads TGTGCCACCTCAGGGACAGGGGATCTAATGGGTGAAGCTTTCTTT. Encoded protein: CATSGTGDLMGEAFF.

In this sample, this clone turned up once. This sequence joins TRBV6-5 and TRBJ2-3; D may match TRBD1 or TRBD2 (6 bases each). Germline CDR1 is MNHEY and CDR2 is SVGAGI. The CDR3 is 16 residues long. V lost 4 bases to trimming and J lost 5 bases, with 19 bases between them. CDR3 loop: CASSFQGGGHRDTQYF. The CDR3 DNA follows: TGTGCCAGCAGTTTCCAGGGTGGGGGGCATAGAGATACGCAGTATTTT.

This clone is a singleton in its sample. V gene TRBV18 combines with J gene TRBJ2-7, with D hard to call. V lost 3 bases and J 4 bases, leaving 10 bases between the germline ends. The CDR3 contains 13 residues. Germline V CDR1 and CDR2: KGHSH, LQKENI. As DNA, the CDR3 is TGTGCCAGCTCACCCCAAACAGAGTACGAGCAGTACTTC. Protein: CASSPQTEYEQYF.

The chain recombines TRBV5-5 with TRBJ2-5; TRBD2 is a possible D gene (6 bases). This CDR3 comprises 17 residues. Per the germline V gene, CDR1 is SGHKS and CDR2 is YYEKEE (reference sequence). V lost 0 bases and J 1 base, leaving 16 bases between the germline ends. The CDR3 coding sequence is TGTGCCAGCAGCTTGGTATCGGCGGGAACTAGCCAAGAGACCCAGTACTTC. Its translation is CASSLVSAGTSQETQYF. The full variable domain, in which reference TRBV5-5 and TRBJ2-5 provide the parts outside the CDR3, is DAGVTQSPTHLIKTRGQQVTLRCSPISGHKSVSWYQQVLGQGPQFIFQYYEKEERGRGNFPDRFSARQFPNYSSELNVNALLLGDSALYLCASSLVSAGTSQETQYFGPGTRLLVL.

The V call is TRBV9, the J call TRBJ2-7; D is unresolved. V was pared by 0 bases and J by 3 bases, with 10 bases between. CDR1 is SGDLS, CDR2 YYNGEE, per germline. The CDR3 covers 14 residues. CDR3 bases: TGTGCCAGCAGCGTAGGACCGATTGACTACGAGCAGTACTTC. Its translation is CASSVGPIDYEQYF.

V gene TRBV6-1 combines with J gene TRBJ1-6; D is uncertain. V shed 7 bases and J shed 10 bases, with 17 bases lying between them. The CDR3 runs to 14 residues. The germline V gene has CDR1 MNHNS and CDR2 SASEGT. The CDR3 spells CASTDNTGRSPLHF. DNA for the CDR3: TGTGCCAGCACCGATAACACCGGGCGATCACCCCTCCACTTT.

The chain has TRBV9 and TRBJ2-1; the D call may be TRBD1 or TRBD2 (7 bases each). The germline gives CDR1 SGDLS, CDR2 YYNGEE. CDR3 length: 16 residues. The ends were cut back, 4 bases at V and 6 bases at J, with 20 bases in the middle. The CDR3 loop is CASSFMPGGDSNEQFF. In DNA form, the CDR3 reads TGTGCCAGCAGCTTCATGCCTGGGGGGGACAGCAATGAGCAGTTCTTC.

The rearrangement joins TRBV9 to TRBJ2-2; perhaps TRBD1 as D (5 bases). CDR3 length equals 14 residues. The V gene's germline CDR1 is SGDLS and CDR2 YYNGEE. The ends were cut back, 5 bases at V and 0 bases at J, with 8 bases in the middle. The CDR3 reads CASRGQANTGELFF. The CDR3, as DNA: TGTGCCAGCAGGGGGCAGGCGAACACCGGGGAGCTGTTTTTT.

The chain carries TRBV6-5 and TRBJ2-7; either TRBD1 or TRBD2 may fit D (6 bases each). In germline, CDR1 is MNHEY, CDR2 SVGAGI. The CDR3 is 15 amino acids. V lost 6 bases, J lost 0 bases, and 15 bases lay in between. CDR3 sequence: CASSTGAGGSYEQYF. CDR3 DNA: TGTGCCAGCAGCACGGGGGCCGGGGGCTCCTACGAGCAGTACTTC.

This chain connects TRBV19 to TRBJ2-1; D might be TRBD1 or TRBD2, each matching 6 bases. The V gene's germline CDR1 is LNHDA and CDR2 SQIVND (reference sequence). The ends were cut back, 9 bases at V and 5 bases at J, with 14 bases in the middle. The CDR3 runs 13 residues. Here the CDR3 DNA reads TGTGCCAGCCGGGGGCCTACGAACAATGAGCAGTTCTTC. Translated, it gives CASRGPTNNEQFF.

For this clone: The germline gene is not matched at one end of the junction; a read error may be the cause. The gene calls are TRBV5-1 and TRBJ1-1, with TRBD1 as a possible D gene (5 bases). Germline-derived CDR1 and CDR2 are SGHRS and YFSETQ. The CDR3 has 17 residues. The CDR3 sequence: CASRMRGGGVRNPEAFF. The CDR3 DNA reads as TGCGCCAGCCGCATGCGGGGTGGGGGTGTCAGGAACCCTGAAGCTTTCTTT.

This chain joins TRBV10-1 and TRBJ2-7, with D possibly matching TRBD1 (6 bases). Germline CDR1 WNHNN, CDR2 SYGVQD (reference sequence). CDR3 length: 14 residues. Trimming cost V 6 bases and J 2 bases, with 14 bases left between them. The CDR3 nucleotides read TGCGCCAGCAGCAGGACTCAGGGGACCTACGAGCAGTACTTC. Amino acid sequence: CASSRTQGTYEQYF.

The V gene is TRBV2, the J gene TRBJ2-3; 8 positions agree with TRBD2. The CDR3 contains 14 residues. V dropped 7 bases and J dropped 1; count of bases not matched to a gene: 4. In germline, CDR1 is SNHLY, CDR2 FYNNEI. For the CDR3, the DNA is TGTGCCAGCATGCCAGCGGGGGGCACAGATACGCAGTATTTT. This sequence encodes CASMPAGGTDTQYF.

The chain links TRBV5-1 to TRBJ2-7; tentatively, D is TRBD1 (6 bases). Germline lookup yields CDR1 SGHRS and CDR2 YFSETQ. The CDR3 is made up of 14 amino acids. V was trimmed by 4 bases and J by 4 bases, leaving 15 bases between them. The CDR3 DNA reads TGCGCCAGCAGCCCCGGGGACAAACTTTACGAGCAGTACTTC. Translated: CASSPGDKLYEQYF.

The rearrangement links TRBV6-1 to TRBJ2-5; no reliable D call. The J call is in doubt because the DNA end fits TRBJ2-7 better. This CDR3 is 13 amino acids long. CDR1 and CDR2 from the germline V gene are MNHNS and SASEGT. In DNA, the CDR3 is TGTGCCAGCAGTGAAGGGCCAACCTACGAGCAGTACTTC. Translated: CASSEGPTYEQYF.